The present T cell receptor beta chain was sequenced within a study of identical twins. Study results and limitations: Out-of-frame alpha sequences that twins shared showed excess low generation probability.

All donors were healthy, and all were Caucasian. In this sample, this clonotype turned up many times. Its antigen is unknown. TCRdb reprocessed the 5' RACE reads with MiXCR, giving one entry per CDR3 protein. The sample contains around 670,000 distinct CDR3 sequences, around 5.7% of which appear only once. Germline assignment: CDR1 MRHNA and CDR2 SNTAGT. The V end was cut by 3 bases, the J end by 8 bases, with 11 bases between. This CDR3 has 13 amino acids. Sequencing was done on a sample of naive T cells sorted from blood. The receptor comes from a man between 18 and 29 years old in good health. The V gene is TRBV6-4, the J gene TRBJ2-1; the D gene is possibly TRBD2 (5 bases). The CDR3 sequence is CASSEVSGYEQFF. The CDR3 DNA is TGTGCCAGCAGTGAAGTATCGGGGTATGAGCAGTTCTTC.